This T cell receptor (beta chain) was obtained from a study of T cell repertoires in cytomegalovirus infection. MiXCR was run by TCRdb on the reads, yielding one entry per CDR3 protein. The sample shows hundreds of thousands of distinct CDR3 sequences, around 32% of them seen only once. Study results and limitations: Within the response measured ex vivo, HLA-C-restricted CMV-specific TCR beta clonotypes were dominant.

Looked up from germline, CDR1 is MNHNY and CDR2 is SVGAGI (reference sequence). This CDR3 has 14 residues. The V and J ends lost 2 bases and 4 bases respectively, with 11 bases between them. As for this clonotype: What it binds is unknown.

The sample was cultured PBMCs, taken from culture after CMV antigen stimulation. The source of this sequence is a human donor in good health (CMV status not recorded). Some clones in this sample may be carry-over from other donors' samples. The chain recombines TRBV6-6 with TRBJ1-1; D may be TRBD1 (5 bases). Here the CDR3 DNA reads TGTGCCAGCAGTTACGCAGGGCTATTCACTGAAGCTTTCTTT. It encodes CASSYAGLFTEAFF.